The rows below give T cell receptor beta chains drawn from one sample of a study of cytomegalovirus exposure and HLA in healthy donors. Generated by immunoSEQ multiplex PCR, the TCRdb table keeps only in-frame clones and is missing some. The sample has 150,000 or so clones; over 75% are singletons. Sequencing was carried out using PBMCs. The receptors here all came from a middle-aged woman in good health and CMV-seropositive. Each CDR3 is given with its conserved first and last residue. A D gene is named only where the DNA matches it firmly. The size field is filled for only some rows; it gives once, few, many or a size class.

CDR3 length,clone size,J gene,D gene,V gene,CDR3 DNA,CDR3 protein
16,.,TRBJ2-2,TRBD2,TRBV5-1,TGCGCCGGCAGCTCCACTAGCGGGAGCAGAGCCGGGGAGCTGTTTTTT,CAGSSTSGSRAGELFF
13,.,TRBJ1-3,.,TRBV6-5,TGTGCCAGCAGTTACGACAGTGGAAACACCATATATTTT,CASSYDSGNTIYF
14,.,TRBJ2-1,.,TRBV18,TGTGCCAGCTCATTAGGGGCTGCTGACTATGAGCAGTTCTTC,CASSLGAADYEQFF
15,.,TRBJ2-3,.,TRBV28,TGTGCCAGCAGTCCTATGGTCTATAGCACAGATACGCAGTATTTT,CASSPMVYSTDTQYF
16,.,TRBJ1-1,.,TRBV5-4,TGTGCCAGCAGCTTGGGACAGGAAATGGTAAACACTGAAGCTTTCTTT,CASSLGQEMVNTEAFF
15,.,TRBJ2-7,.,TRBV30,TGTGCCTGGAGTGTATCAGCGGTGAGCTCCTACGAGCAGTACTTC,CAWSVSAVSSYEQYF
17,.,TRBJ2-2,.,TRBV9,TGTGCCAGCAGCAAGTGGGGGGGCGTAGGGAACACCGGGGAGCTGTTTTTT,CASSKWGGVGNTGELFF
14,once,TRBJ1-2,.,TRBV6-5,TGTGCCAGCAGCCGTGACAGGACCTTCTATGGCTACACCTTC,CASSRDRTFYGYTF
15,.,TRBJ2-1,TRBD2,TRBV7-9,TGTGCCAGCAGCTCGACTAGCGGGAGGCGCAATGAGCAGTTCTTC,CASSSTSGRRNEQFF
13,.,TRBJ2-1,TRBD1,TRBV19,TGTGCCACCAGGGGGATCTCCTACAATGAGCAGTTCTTC,CATRGISYNEQFF
17,.,TRBJ2-7,TRBD2,TRBV11-2,TGTGCCAGCAGCTTAGTCGGCCTGACTAGCGGGAAGTACGAGCAGTACTTC,CASSLVGLTSGKYEQYF
14,.,TRBJ2-7,.,TRBV5-4,TGTGCCAGCAGCTTGGTCGAGGATGCCTACGAGCAGTACTTC,CASSLVEDAYEQYF
13,.,TRBJ2-1,.,TRBV13,TGTGCCAGCAGCTCACGGACTACCAATGAGCAGTTCTTC,CASSSRTTNEQFF
15,.,TRBJ1-4,TRBD1,TRBV30,TGTGCCTGGAGTAAGCACAGGGGGGAGCGTGAAAAACTGTTTTTT,CAWSKHRGEREKLFF
13,once,TRBJ1-1,.,TRBV27,TGTGCCAGCAGTTACGGGTACGGGGCTGAAGCTTTCTTT,CASSYGYGAEAFF
15,.,TRBJ1-1,TRBD1,TRBV10-1,TGCGCCAGCAGTGAGTCTAGGGGGCTGAACACTGAAGCTTTCTTT,CASSESRGLNTEAFF
13,.,TRBJ1-5,.,TRBV30,TGTGCCTGGAGTGCGGGGGGCAATCAGCCCCAGCATTTT,CAWSAGGNQPQHF
16,.,TRBJ1-5,.,TRBV21-1,TGTGCCAGAAGCAAAGCCCAGGGTCTTCGGAATCAGCCCCAGCATTTT,CARSKAQGLRNQPQHF
19,.,TRBJ2-7,.,TRBV28,TGTGCCAGCAAGTCCCGTGGCTACCCCCTGCGACTGTTATCTCACGAGCAGTACTTC,CASKSRGYPLRLLSHEQYF
16,.,TRBJ1-1,TRBD1,TRBV15,TGTGCCACCAGCAGAGTCACGGCAGGGGGGAACACTGAAGCTTTCTTT,CATSRVTAGGNTEAFF
14,.,TRBJ2-7,.,TRBV6-6,TGTGCCAGCAGTTACGACAGTACAACCTACGAGCAGTACTTC,CASSYDSTTYEQYF
16,.,TRBJ2-4,.,TRBV6-5,TGTGCCAGCAGTTACTCGAAGACAGGCCACGTTGACATTCAGTACTTC,CASSYSKTGHVDIQYF
12,.,TRBJ2-5,.,TRBV7-9,TGTGCCAGCAGGGGCTCAGGGGAGACCCAGTACTTC,CASRGSGETQYF
11,.,TRBJ2-6,.,TRBV9,TGTGCCAGCAGCGTAGCCGACGTCCTGACTTTC,CASSVADVLTF